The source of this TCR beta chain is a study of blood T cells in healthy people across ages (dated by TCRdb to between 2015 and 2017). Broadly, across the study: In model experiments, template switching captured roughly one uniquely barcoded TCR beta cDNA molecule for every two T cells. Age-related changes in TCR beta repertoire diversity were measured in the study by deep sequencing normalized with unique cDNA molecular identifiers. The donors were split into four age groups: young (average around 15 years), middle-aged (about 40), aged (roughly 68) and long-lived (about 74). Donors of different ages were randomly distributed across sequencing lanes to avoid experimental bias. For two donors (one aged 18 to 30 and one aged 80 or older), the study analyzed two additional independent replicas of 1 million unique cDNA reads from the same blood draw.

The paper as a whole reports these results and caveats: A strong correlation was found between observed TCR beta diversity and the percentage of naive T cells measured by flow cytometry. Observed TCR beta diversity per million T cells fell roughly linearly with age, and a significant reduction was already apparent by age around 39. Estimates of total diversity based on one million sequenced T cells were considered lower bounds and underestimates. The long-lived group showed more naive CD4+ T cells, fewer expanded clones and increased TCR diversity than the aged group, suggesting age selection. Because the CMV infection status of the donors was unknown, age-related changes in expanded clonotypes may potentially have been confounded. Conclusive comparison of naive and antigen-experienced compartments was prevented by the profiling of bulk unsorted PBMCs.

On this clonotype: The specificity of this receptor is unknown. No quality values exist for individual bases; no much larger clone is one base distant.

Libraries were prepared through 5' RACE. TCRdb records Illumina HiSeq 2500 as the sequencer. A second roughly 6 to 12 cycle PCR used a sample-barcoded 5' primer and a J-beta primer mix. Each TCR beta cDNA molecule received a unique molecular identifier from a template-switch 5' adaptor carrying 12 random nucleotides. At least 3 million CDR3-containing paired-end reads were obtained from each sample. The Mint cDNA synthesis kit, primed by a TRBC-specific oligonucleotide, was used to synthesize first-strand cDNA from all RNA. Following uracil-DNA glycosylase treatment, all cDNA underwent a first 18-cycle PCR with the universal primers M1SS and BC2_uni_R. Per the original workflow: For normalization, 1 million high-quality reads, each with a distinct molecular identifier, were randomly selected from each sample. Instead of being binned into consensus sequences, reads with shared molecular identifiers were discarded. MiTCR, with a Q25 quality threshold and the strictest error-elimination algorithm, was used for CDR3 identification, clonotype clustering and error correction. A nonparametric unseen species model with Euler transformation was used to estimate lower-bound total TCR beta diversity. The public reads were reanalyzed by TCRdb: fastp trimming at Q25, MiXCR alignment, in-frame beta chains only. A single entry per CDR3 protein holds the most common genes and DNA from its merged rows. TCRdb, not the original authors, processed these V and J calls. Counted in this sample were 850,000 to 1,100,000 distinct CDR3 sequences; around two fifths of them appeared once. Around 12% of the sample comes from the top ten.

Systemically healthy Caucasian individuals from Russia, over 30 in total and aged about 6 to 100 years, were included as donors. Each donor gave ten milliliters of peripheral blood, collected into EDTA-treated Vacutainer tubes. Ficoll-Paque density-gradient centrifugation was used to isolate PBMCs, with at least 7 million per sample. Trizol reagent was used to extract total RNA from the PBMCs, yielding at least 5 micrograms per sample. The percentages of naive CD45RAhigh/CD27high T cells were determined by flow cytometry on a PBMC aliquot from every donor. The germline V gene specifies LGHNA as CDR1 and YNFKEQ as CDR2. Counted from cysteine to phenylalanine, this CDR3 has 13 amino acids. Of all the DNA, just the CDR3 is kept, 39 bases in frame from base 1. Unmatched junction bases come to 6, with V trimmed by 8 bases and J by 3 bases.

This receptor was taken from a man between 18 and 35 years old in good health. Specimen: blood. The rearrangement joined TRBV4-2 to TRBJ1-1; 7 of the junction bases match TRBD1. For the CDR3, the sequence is CASGGTAYTEAFF. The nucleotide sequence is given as TGTGCCAGCGGGGGGACAGCTTACACTGAAGCTTTCTTT.